This TCR beta chain was captured in a study of early T cells in non-severe SARS-CoV-2 infection. Findings and caveats of the study: Missing private and CD4 specificities, VDJdb matching favored anti-spike CD8 responses.

On this clonotype: Its target is not known.

Molecules of cDNA were individually given unique molecular identifiers that were attached to them. From the 5' RACE reads, TCRdb called clonotypes with MiXCR, one entry per CDR3 protein. The table lists under 90,000 distinct CDR3 sequences, less than 15% of them singletons. V shed 4 bases and J shed 2 bases, with 20 bases lying between them. This CDR3 is built from 17 residues. The germline gives CDR1 MGHRA, CDR2 YSYEKL. This sequence originates from an adult who was a healthcare worker with PCR-confirmed SARS-CoV-2 infection or an uninfected control (not recorded which). The sample was whole blood. This rearrangement joins TRBV4-1 to TRBJ2-5, with unresolved D. CDR3 coding DNA: TGCGCCAGCAGCCCCTCCTATGTTCGGTCAGGTCAAGAGACCCAGTACTTC. It encodes CASSPSYVRSGQETQYF.